Following are 14 T cell receptor beta chains from one sample sequenced in a study of spatial heterogeneity in lung cancer. TCRdb reanalysed the 5' RACE reads using MiXCR and keeps one entry per CDR3 protein. The sample contains more than 20,000 distinct CDR3 sequences, 3.5% to 5.5% of which appear only once. Time point denoted: sample taken at primary tumor resection. Sequencing of whole RNA from tumor, nontumor lung or frozen PBMC involved no sorting. The specimen was PBMCs, collected at surgery. These receptors were collected from a male donor with early-stage non-small cell lung cancer.

There are many counts of this clonotype. CDR3 residues: CASSLGSHSYEQYF. In DNA form, the CDR3 reads TGTGCCAGCAGCTTAGGTTCACATAGCTACGAGCAGTACTTC. The chain employs TRBV7-9 and TRBJ2-7; no clear D. Germline CDR1 reads SEHNR; CDR2 reads FQNEAQ (reference sequence). V was trimmed by 1 base and J by 3 bases, leaving 10 bases between them. CDR3 length: 14 amino acids.

About this clonotype itself: A much larger clone is a single base away; this may be a read error. This chain links TRBV7-6 with TRBJ1-6, with a weak D call TRBD1 (5 bases). The germline CDR1 and CDR2 sequences are SGHVS and FNYEAQ. V was trimmed by 5 bases and J by 9 bases, leaving 14 bases between them. The CDR3 runs 14 residues. The CDR3 loop reads CASSGGKGTSPLHF. The DNA of the CDR3 is TGTGCCAGCAGCGGGGGAAAGGGGACTTCACCCCTCCACTTT. The variable domain in full, with the rest retrieved from reference TRBV7-6 and TRBJ1-6, is GAGVSQSPRYKVTKRGQDVALRCDPISGHVSLYWYRQALGQGPEFLTYFNYEAQQDKSGLPNDRFSAERPEGSISTLTIQRTEQRDSAMYRCASSGGKGTSPLHFGNGTRLTVT.

This clonotype occurred many times. The chain joins TRBV7-2 to TRBJ2-7; D is perhaps TRBD2 (6 bases). The length of the CDR3 is 15 residues. With 5 bases removed from V and 6 bases from J, the gap between germline ends came to 20 bases. The germline V gene has CDR1 SGHTA and CDR2 FQGNSA. As DNA, the CDR3 is TGTGCCAGCAGCCCTCGGACGGGGGTCGCTAGCGAGCAGTACTTC. Residues: CASSPRTGVASEQYF. Combining the CDR3 with reference TRBV7-2 and TRBJ2-7 gives the whole variable domain GAGVSQSPSNKVTEKGKDVELRCDPISGHTALYWYRQSLGQGLEFLIYFQGNSAPDKSGLPSDRFSAERTGGSVSTLTIQRTQQEDSAVYLCASSPRTGVASEQYFGPGTRLTVT.

In its sample, this clonotype was seen many times. The chain recombines TRBV27 with TRBJ2-7; the D call may be TRBD1 or TRBD2 (5 bases each). The V gene lost 2 bases and the J gene lost 6 bases, with 20 bases spanning the gap. Per the germline V gene, CDR1 is MNHEY and CDR2 is SMNVEV (reference sequence). The CDR3 is 16 residues long. CDR3 in amino acids: CASSLKGTGTPSEQYF. The CDR3 DNA reads TGTGCCAGCAGTTTAAAGGGCACCGGGACCCCTTCCGAGCAGTACTTC.

This clonotype has ten or more counts. The chain has TRBV28 and TRBJ2-1; TRBD2 matches 14 bases. The CDR3 runs 16 residues. V gave up 5 bases and J gave up 0 bases; unmatched junction bases: 0. The germline V gene encodes CDR1 MDHEN and CDR2 SYDVKM. For the CDR3, the DNA is TGTGCCAGCAGTGGGACTAGCGGGAGCTCCTACAATGAGCAGTTCTTC. Its protein is CASSGTSGSSYNEQFF. Based on the CDR3 plus reference TRBV28 and TRBJ2-1, the full variable domain is DVKVTQSSRYLVKRTGEKVFLECVQDMDHENMFWYRQDPGLGLRLIYFSYDVKMKEKGDIPEGYSVSREKKERFSLILESASTNQTSMYLCASSGTSGSSYNEQFFGPGTRLTVL.

This clonotype was recorded at least ten times. The chain recombines TRBV3-1 with TRBJ2-2; D is possibly TRBD1 (6 bases). V lost 2 bases, J lost 5 bases, and 15 bases lay in between. Germline CDR1 reads LGHDT; CDR2 reads YNNKEL (reference sequence). The CDR3 extends over 16 amino acids. CDR3 coding DNA: TGTGCCAGCAGCCAACGGCCAGGGGTTAAGACCGGGGAGCTGTTTTTT. Its protein is CASSQRPGVKTGELFF.

The table lists this clonotype with many counts. The rearrangement uses TRBV20-1 and TRBJ2-7, with 7 positions matching TRBD2. The trim removed 3 bases at V and 0 bases at J, leaving 2 bases unmatched. This CDR3 has 13 residues. CDR1 and CDR2 (germline): DFQATT, SNEGSKA (reference sequence). CDR3 nucleotide sequence: TGCAGTGCTAGCGGGAGGCCCTCCTACGAGCAGTACTTC. This translates into CSASGRPSYEQYF.

This clonotype turned up a few times. V usage is TRBV12-3 or TRBV12-4 and J usage is TRBJ2-2, with unresolved D. V was clipped by 2 bases and J by 5 bases, with 9 bases between them. This CDR3 spans 14 amino acids. The CDR3: CASSLRSRTGELFF. The DNA of the CDR3 is TGTGCCAGCAGTTTACGGTCCAGGACCGGGGAGCTGTTTTTT.

This clonotype was recorded a few times. This chain joins TRBV7-8 and TRBJ2-6, with 9 positions matching TRBD1. V trimming: 4 bases; J trimming: 0 bases; junction bases outside the gene matches: 13. This CDR3 is built from 20 residues. The germline V gene has CDR1 SGHVS and CDR2 FQNEAQ. The CDR3 sequence is CASSSPLGTGPASGANVLTF. CDR3 nucleotides: TGTGCCAGCAGCTCGCCCCTTGGGACAGGGCCGGCCTCTGGGGCCAACGTCCTGACTTTC.

There are many counts of this clonotype. The rearrangement uses TRBV7-2 and TRBJ1-1, with D unclear. Germline V gene sequence: CDR1 SGHTA, CDR2 FQGNSA. The V gene lost 4 bases and the J gene lost 2 bases, with 8 bases spanning the gap. CDR3 size: 13 residues. The CDR3 region is CASSSMENTEAFF. The CDR3 coding sequence is TGTGCCAGCAGCTCAATGGAAAACACTGAAGCTTTCTTT.

This clonotype was detected many times. The rearrangement links TRBV19 to TRBJ2-3, with D perhaps TRBD1 (6 bases). The CDR3 loop spans 15 amino acids. Germline CDR1 and CDR2: LNHDA and SQIVND (reference sequence). Between the trimmed V and J ends, which lost 4 bases and 6 bases, there was a span of 17 bases. The CDR3 nucleotides read TGTGCCAGTAGTAAGGCAGGGAAAAGGGGGGATACGCAGTATTTT. This gives the protein CASSKAGKRGDTQYF.

This clonotype was found many times. The rearrangement links TRBV18 to TRBJ2-7; TRBD2 matches at 7 bases. The V gene end was trimmed by 6 bases and the J gene end by 5 bases; junction bases not matched to a gene: 10. The CDR3 totals 14 residues. Looked up from germline, CDR1 is KGHSH and CDR2 is LQKENI. The CDR3 loop is CASSLGVAGDEQYF. The CDR3 bases are TGTGCCAGCTCCCTTGGGGTAGCGGGCGACGAGCAGTACTTC. Full variable domain (remainder filled in from reference TRBV18 and TRBJ2-7): NAGVMQNPRHLVRRRGQEARLRCSPMKGHSHVYWYRQLPEEGLKFMVYLQKENIIDESGMPKERFSAEFPKEGPSILRIQQVVRGDSAAYFCASSLGVAGDEQYFGPGTRLTVT.

In its sample, this clonotype was seen a few times. The chain employs TRBV24-1 and TRBJ2-7, with a tentative D call TRBD2 (6 bases). From germline, CDR1 is KGHDR and CDR2 SFDVKD. The CDR3 is 14 residues long. Trimming removed 8 bases at V and 0 bases at J, with 13 bases between. CDR3 in DNA: TGTGCCACCACCCTGGGGAGGCCCTCCTACGAGCAGTACTTC. Its protein product is CATTLGRPSYEQYF.

In its sample, this clonotype was seen many times. The chain has TRBV7-2 and TRBJ1-4, with TRBD1 matching 7 bases. Germline-derived CDR1 and CDR2 are SGHTA and FQGNSA. The CDR3 contains 16 residues. Trimming at V came to 0 bases and at J to 5 bases, leaving 6 bases not matched to a gene. The DNA for the CDR3 is TGTGCCAGCAGCTTAGCGGGGACAGAGAGAAATGAAAAACTGTTTTTT. Translation: CASSLAGTERNEKLFF.